This TCR beta chain was found in a study of regulatory T cells in long-lasting Graves disease. Study background: Antithyroid drug intake by newly diagnosed Graves' patients had lasted under 3 months.

This clonotype was picked up a small number of times. Its antigen remains unknown. Findings and caveats of the study: With persistent disease, TRBV28, TRBJ1-2 and TRBJ2-5 were the favored segments.

Time point: newly diagnosed GD, antithyroid drugs for less than 3 months. The authors made the TCR library using RNA they extracted from PBMCs. Graves' disease diagnosis followed American Thyroid Association guidelines. Trimming took 4 bases from V and 1 from J; bases not matched to a gene: 11. The CDR3 extends over 17 amino acids. Per the germline V gene, CDR1 is MGHRA and CDR2 is YSYEKL. Both iRepertoire HTBI primers and Arm-PCR of CDR3 regions were used to build the TCR beta libraries. TCRdb used MiXCR to reprocess the multiplex PCR reads, holding one entry per CDR3 protein. In the table there are hundreds of thousands of distinct CDR3 sequences, roughly 15% of which are singletons. These data were likewise used in another study, on T cells in Graves' hyperthyroidism and ophthalmopathy.

Sequencing was performed on peripheral blood mononuclear cells (PBMCs), taken at new diagnosis, from a patient treated with antithyroid drugs. This receptor was identified in a woman aged 30 to 39 with Graves disease. V gene TRBV4-1 combines with J gene TRBJ1-1; 8 bases are shared with TRBD1. The CDR3 loop is CASSRMGGGQENTEAFF. CDR3 in DNA: TGCGCCAGCAGCCGGATGGGGGGGGGACAGGAGAACACTGAAGCTTTCTTT.